This T cell receptor beta chain was sequenced for a study of blood T cell repertoires in COVID-19. Study-level information: Sites in the United States, Italy and Spain provided acute and convalescent COVID-19 samples. Sources were T cells, B-cell-depleted T cells, or PBMCs; the material itself was cDNA or gDNA.

As handled by the study authors: How many nucleated cells were present was estimated from reference gene primer amplification. The method was immunoSEQ multiplex PCR; TCRdb's version includes in-frame clones alone and lacks a portion of them. Clone size and the V and J calls come from that table; the DNA yielded D and trimming. This table holds around 93,000 clones, about 75% found once. The origin of this receptor is a woman at least 80 years old with acute or convalescent COVID-19. Sequencing was done on a sample of peripheral blood.

The DNA for the CDR3 is TGTGCCAGTAGTCCTCTTCCTAATGAAAAACTGTTTTTT. It translates to CASSPLPNEKLFF. The chain is built from TRBV19 and TRBJ1-4; no clear D. V lost 5 bases and J 3 bases, leaving 7 bases between the germline ends. Germline-derived CDR1 and CDR2 are LNHDA and SQIVND (reference sequence). This CDR3 is built from 13 residues.